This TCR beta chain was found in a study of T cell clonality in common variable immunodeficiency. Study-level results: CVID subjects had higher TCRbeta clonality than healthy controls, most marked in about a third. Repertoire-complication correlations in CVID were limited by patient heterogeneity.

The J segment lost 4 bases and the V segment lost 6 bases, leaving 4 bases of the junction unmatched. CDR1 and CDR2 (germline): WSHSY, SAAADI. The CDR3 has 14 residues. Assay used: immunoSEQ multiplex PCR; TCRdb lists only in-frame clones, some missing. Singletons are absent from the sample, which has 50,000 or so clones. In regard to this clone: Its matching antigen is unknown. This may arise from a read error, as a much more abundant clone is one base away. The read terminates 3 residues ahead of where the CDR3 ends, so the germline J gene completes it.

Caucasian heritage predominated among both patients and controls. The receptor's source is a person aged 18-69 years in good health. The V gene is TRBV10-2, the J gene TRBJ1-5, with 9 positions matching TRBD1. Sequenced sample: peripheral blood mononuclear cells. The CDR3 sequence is CASSPGTGNQPQHF. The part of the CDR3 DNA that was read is TGCGCCAGCAGCCCCGGGACAGGGAATCAGCCC.